The clone carrying this TCR beta chain appeared a few times. The target antigen is unknown. This record comes from a study of beta chain features in type 1 diabetes. Study-level results: Individuals with type 1 diabetes displayed fewer insertions and more deletions at VDJ junctions.

This CDR3 spans 17 amino acids. Looked up from germline, CDR1 is LGHNT and CDR2 is FRNRAP. The ends lost 6 bases at V and 0 bases at J; junction bases unmatched: 4. The whole isolated RNA underwent reverse transcription, so sequencing captured expressed TCRB transcripts. The data were produced by immunoSEQ multiplex PCR, yet TCRdb's version contains in-frame clones alone and is incomplete. The profile shows about 230,000 clones, about 9.3% of them singletons. The sequencing sample was made of naive CD4+ T cells from blood. The sequence was collected from a woman aged 18 to 35 in good health. This chain connects TRBV12-5 to TRBJ2-6; 11 bases agree with TRBD1. The CDR3 sequence is CASGTGQGVSGANVLTF. The CDR3 DNA follows: TGTGCTAGTGGGACGGGACAGGGGGTCTCTGGGGCCAACGTCCTGACTTTC.